One TCR beta chain is described in this entry. What it recognizes is unknown. The data derive from a study of type 1 regulatory T cells. The wider study: An in vitro protocol generated T-allo10, a Tr1-enriched, alloantigen-specific CD4 T cell product.

TCRdb redid the calling of the reads with MiXCR, one entry per CDR3 protein. Here the sample spans about 42,000 distinct CDR3 sequences, 12% being singletons. V shed 7 bases and J shed 1 base, with 7 bases lying between them. This CDR3 is built from 12 residues. The V gene's germline CDR1 is MNHNS and CDR2 SASEGT. General observations from the study: Type 1 regulatory T cells had a more restricted TCR repertoire than non-type 1 regulatory T cells.

The receptor was isolated from a human donor in good health. The chain joins TRBV6-1 to TRBJ1-1, with D unclear. The specimen was cultured non-Tr1 T cells, either the whole culture or a sorted T cell fraction (not recorded which). CDR3 sequence: CASTRTNTEAFF. The DNA of the CDR3 is TGTGCCAGCACCCGAACGAACACTGAAGCTTTCTTT.